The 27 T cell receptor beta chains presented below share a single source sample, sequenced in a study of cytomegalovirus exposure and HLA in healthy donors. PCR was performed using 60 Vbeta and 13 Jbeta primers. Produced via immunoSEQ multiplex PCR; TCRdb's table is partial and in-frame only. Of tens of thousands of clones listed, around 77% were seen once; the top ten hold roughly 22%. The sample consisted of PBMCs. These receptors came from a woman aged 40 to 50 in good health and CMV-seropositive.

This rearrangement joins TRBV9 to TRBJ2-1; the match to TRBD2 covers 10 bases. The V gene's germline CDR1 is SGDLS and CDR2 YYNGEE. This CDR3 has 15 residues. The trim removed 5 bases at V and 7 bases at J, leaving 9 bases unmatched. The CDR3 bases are TGTGCCAGCAGGCCACCGGGACTAGCGAGGAATGAGCAGTTCTTC. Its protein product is CASRPPGLARNEQFF. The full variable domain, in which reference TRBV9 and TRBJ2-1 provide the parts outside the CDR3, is DSGVTQTPKHLITATGQRVTLRCSPRSGDLSVYWYQQSLDQGLQFLIQYYNGEERAKGNILERFSAQQFPDLHSELNLSSLELGDSALYFCASRPPGLARNEQFFGPGTRLTVL.

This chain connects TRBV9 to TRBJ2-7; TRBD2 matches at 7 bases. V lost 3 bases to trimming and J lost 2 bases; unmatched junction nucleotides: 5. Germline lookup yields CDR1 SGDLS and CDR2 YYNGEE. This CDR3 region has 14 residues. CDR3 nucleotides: TGTGCCAGCAGCGAGGGACTATTCACCTACGAGCAGTACTTC. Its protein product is CASSEGLFTYEQYF.

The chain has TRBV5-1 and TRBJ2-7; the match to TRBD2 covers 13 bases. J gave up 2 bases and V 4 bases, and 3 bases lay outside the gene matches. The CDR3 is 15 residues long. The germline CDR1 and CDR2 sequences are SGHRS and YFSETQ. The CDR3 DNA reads TGCGCCAGCAGCCTTACTAGCGGGAGGGCCTACGAGCAGTACTTC. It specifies CASSLTSGRAYEQYF.

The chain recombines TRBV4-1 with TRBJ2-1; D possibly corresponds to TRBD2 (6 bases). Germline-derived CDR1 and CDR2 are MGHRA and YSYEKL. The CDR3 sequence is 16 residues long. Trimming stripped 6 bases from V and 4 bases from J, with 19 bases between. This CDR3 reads CASRDHLLAWYNEQFF. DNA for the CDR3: TGCGCCAGCAGGGACCACTTGCTAGCGTGGTACAATGAGCAGTTCTTC.

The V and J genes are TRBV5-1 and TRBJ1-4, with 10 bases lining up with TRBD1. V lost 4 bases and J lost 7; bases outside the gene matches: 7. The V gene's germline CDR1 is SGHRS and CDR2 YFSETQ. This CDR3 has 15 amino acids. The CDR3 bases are TGCGCCAGCAGCACCCTGACAGGGGGCAGTGAAAAACTGTTTTTT. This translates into CASSTLTGGSEKLFF.

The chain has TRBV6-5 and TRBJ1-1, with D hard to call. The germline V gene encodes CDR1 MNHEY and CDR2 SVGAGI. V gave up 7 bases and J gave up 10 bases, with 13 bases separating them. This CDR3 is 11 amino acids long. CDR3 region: CASNSLFGAFF. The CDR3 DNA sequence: TGTGCCAGCAATTCCCTATTCGGAGCTTTCTTT.

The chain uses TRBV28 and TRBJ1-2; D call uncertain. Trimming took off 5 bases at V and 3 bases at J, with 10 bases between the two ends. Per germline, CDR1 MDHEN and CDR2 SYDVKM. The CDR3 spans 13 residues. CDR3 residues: CASSPHRYYGYTF. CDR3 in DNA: TGTGCCAGCAGTCCACACCGATACTATGGCTACACCTTC.

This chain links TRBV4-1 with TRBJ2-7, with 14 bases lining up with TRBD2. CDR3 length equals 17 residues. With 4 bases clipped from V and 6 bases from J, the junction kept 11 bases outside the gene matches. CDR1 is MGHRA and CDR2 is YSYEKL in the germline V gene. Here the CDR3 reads CASSPEPPGLAGVEQYF. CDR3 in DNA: TGCGCCAGCAGCCCAGAACCTCCGGGACTAGCGGGAGTCGAGCAGTACTTC.

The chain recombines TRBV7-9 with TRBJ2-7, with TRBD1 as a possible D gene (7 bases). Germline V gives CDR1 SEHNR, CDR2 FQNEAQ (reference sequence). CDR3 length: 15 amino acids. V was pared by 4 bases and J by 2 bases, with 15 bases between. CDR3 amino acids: CASSSGGTAPYEQYF. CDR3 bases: TGTGCCAGCAGCTCAGGGGGGACGGCACCCTACGAGCAGTACTTC.

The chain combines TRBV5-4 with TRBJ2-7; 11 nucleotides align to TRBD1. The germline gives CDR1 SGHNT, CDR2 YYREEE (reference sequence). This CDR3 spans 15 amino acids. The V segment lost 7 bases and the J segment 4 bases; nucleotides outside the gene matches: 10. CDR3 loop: CASGLLRDRGYEQYF. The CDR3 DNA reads TGTGCCAGCGGACTTCTCCGGGACAGGGGGTACGAGCAGTACTTC.

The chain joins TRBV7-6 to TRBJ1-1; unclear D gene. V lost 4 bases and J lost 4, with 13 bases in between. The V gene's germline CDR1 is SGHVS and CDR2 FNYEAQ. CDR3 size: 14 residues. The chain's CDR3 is CASSSTPGSTEAFF. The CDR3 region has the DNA TGTGCCAGCAGCTCGACCCCGGGGAGCACTGAAGCTTTCTTT.

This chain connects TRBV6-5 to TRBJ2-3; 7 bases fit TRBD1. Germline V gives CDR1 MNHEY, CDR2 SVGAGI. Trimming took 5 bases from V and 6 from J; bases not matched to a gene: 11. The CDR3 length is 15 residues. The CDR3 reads CASSRMDRLQDTQYF. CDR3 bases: TGTGCCAGCAGTAGAATGGACAGGTTGCAGGATACGCAGTATTTT.

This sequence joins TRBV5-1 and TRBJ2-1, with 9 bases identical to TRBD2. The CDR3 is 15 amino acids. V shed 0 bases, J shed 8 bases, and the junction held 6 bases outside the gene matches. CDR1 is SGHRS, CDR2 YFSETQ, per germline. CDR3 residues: CASSLVSSGVYEQFF. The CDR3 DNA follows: TGCGCCAGCAGCTTGGTGTCTAGCGGGGTCTATGAGCAGTTCTTC.

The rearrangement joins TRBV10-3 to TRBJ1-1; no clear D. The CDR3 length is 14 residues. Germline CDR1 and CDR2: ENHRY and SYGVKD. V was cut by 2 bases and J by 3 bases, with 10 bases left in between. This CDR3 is CAISELSLDTEAFF. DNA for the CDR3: TGTGCCATCAGTGAGCTGAGCCTGGACACTGAAGCTTTCTTT.

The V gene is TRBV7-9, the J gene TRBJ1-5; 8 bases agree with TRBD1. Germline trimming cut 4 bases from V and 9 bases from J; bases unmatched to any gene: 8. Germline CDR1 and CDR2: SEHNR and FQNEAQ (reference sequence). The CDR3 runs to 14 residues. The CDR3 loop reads CASSSSNRGWPQHF. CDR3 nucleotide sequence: TGTGCCAGCAGCTCATCTAACAGGGGGTGGCCCCAGCATTTT.

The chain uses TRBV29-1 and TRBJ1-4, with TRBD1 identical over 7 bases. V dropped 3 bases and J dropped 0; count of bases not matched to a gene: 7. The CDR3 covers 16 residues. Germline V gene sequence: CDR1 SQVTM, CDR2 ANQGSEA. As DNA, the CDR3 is TGCAGCGTTGAGTGGGGGACAGTGTCAACTAATGAAAAACTGTTTTTT. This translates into CSVEWGTVSTNEKLFF.

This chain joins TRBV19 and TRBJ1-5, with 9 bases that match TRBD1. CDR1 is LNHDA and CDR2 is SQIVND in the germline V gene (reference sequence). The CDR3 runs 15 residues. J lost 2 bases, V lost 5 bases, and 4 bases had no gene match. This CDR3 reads CASSAGQGGNQPQHF. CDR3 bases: TGTGCCAGTAGTGCGGGACAGGGAGGCAATCAGCCCCAGCATTTT. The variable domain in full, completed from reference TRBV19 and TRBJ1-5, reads DGGITQSPKYLFRKEGQNVTLSCEQNLNHDAMYWYRQDPGQGLRLIYYSQIVNDFQKGDIAEGYSVSREKKESFPLTVTSAQKNPTAFYLCASSAGQGGNQPQHFGDGTRLSIL.

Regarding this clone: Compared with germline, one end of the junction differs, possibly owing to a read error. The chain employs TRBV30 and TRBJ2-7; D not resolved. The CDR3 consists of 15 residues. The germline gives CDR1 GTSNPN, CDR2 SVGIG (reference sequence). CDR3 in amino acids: CAWSFGVGGIYEQYF. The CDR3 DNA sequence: TGTGCTTGGAGTTTCGGTGTCGGCGGAATCTACGAGCAGTACTTC.

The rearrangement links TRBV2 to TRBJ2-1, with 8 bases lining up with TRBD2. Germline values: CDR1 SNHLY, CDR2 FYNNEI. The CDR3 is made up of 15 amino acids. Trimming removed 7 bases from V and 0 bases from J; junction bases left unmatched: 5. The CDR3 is CASMPTSGSYNEQFF. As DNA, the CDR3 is TGTGCCAGCATGCCCACTAGCGGCTCCTACAATGAGCAGTTCTTC.

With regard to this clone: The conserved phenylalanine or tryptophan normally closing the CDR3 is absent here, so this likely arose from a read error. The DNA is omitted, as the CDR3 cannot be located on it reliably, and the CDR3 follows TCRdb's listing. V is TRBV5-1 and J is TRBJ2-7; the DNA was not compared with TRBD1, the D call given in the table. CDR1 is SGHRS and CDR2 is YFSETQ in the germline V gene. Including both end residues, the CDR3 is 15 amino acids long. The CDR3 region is CASSLALGTGGEGPG.

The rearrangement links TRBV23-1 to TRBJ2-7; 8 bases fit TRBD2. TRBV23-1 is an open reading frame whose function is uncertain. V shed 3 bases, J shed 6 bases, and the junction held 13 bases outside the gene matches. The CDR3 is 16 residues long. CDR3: CASSQILHREGSEQYF. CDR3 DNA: TGCGCCAGCAGTCAGATCTTGCACCGGGAGGGGAGCGAGCAGTACTTC.

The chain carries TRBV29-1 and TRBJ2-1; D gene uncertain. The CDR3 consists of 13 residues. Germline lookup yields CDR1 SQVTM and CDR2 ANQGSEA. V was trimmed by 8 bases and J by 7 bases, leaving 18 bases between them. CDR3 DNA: TGCAGCTCTGCCCCGACCCTCGGGAATGAGCAGTTCTTC. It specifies CSSAPTLGNEQFF.

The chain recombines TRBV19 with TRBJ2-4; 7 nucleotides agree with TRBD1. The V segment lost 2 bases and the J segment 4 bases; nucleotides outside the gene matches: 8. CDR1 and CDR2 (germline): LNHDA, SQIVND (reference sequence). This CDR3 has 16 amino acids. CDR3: CASSISGGPTKNIQYF. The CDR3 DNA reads TGTGCCAGTAGTATATCAGGGGGTCCTACGAAAAACATTCAGTACTTC.

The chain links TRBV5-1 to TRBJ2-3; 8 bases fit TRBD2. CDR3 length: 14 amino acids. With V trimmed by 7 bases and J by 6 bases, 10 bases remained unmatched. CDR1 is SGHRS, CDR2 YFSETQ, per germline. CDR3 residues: CASRVTGGLDTQYF. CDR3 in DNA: TGCGCCAGCCGCGTAACGGGAGGGCTGGATACGCAGTATTTT.

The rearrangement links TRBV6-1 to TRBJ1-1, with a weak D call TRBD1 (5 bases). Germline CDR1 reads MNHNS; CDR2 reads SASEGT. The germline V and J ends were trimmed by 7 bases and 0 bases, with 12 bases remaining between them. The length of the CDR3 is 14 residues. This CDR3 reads CASILETVNTEAFF. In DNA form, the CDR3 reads TGTGCCAGCATTCTTGAGACAGTGAACACTGAAGCTTTCTTT.

CDR3 in amino acids: CASSVRLGNTGELFF. The CDR3 bases are TGTGCCAGCAGCGTTAGACTAGGAAACACCGGGGAGCTGTTTTTT. This chain joins TRBV9 and TRBJ2-2, with D maybe TRBD2 (6 bases). The ends were cut back, 2 bases at V and 2 bases at J, with 10 bases in the middle. The CDR3 extends over 15 amino acids. Per germline, CDR1 SGDLS and CDR2 YYNGEE.

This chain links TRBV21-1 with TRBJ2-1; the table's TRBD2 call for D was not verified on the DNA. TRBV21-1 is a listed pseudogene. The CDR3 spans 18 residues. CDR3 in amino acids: CASSKALVTSGVYNEQFF. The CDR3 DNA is TGTGCCAGCAGCAAAGCGCTCGTGACTAGCGGGGTTTACAATGAGCAGTTCTTC.